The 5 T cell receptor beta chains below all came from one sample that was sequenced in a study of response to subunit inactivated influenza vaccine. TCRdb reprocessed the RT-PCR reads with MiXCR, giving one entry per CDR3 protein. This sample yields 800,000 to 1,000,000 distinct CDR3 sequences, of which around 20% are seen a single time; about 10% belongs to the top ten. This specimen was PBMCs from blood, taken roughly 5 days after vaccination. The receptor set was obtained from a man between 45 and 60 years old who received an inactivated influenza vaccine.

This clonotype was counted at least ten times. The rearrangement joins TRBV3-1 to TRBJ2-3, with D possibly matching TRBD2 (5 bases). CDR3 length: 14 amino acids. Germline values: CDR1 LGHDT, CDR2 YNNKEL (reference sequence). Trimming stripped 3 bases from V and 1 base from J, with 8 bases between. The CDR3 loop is CASSHGLRTDTQYF. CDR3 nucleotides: TGTGCCAGCAGCCACGGACTTCGCACAGATACGCAGTATTTT.

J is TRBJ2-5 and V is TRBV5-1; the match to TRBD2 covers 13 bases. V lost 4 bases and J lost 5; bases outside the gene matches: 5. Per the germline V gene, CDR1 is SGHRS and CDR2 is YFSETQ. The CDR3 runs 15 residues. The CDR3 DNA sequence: TGCGCCAGCAGCCGGACTAGCGGGAGCTCTGAGACCCAGTACTTC. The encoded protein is CASSRTSGSSETQYF.

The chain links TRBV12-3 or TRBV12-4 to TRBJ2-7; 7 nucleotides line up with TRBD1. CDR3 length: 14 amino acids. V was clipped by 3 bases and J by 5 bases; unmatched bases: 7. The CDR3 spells CASSFTGVGHEQYF. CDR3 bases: TGTGCCAGCAGTTTTACAGGGGTTGGGCACGAGCAGTACTTC.

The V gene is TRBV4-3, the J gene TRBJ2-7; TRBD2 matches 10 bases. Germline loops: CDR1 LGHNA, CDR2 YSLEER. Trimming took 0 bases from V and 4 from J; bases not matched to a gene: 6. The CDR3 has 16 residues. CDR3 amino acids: CASSQEPASGRYEQYF. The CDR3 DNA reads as TGCGCCAGCAGCCAAGAGCCCGCTAGCGGGAGATACGAGCAGTACTTC.

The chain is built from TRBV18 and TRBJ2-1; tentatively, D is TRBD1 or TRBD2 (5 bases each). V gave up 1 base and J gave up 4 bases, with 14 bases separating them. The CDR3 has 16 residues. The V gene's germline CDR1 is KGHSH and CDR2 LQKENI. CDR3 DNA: TGTGCCAGCTCACCACAGGGGAGTAGGGTATACAATGAGCAGTTCTTC. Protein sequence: CASSPQGSRVYNEQFF.